A selection of T cell receptor beta chains follows, all from one sample in a study of control samples from healthy donors and cancer patients. Profiled with immunoSEQ multiplex PCR; TCRdb holds only in-frame clones, not every one. This sample has about 130,000 clones, with 85% to 95% found just once. Source material: PBMCs. These receptor sequences come from a man aged 55 to 70 with colorectal cancer. CDR3s include the opening cysteine and the closing phenylalanine or tryptophan. Each record gives: J gene, V gene, D gene, clone size, CDR3 DNA, CDR3 protein. D genes are given only for firm matches. Clone size is stated in some rows and not others, as once, few, many or a class when expanded.

j_call: TRBJ1-5
v_call: TRBV12-3/TRBV12-4
d_call: -
clone_size: -
cdr3_nt: TGTGCCAGCAGCGCCGGGTACAATCAGCCCCAGCATTTT
cdr3_aa: CASSAGYNQPQHF

j_call: TRBJ1-4
v_call: TRBV12-3/TRBV12-4
d_call: -
clone_size: once
cdr3_nt: TGTGCCAGCAGTTTTTTCTCCGAAAAACTGTTTTTT
cdr3_aa: CASSFFSEKLFF

j_call: TRBJ2-3
v_call: TRBV6-5
d_call: TRBD2
clone_size: once
cdr3_nt: TGTGCCAGCAGGACTAGCGGTAGCACAGATACGCAGTATTTT
cdr3_aa: CASRTSGSTDTQYF

j_call: TRBJ2-3
v_call: TRBV21-1
d_call: -
clone_size: -
cdr3_nt: TGTGCCAGCAGCGGGCGGGGCTCCCGCGCCACAGATACGCAGTATTTT
cdr3_aa: CASSGRGSRATDTQYF

j_call: TRBJ2-5
v_call: TRBV7-2
d_call: -
clone_size: -
cdr3_nt: TGTGCCAGCAGCTTCACCCAGCTTTGGGAGACCCAGTACTTC
cdr3_aa: CASSFTQLWETQYF

j_call: TRBJ1-2
v_call: TRBV27
d_call: TRBD1
clone_size: -
cdr3_nt: TGTGCCAGCAGTTTTAGCAGGGGGGCCTATGGCTACACCTTC
cdr3_aa: CASSFSRGAYGYTF

j_call: TRBJ1-2
v_call: TRBV5-1
d_call: -
clone_size: -
cdr3_nt: TGCGCCAGCAGCTTATCGCGGGCCCCCGGGGAAGGCTACACCTTC
cdr3_aa: CASSLSRAPGEGYTF

j_call: TRBJ2-5
v_call: TRBV18
d_call: TRBD2
clone_size: -
cdr3_nt: TGTGCCAGCTCACCCACACTAGCGGGGGCTGGAGAGACCCAGTACTTC
cdr3_aa: CASSPTLAGAGETQYF

j_call: TRBJ1-6
v_call: TRBV27
d_call: -
clone_size: -
cdr3_nt: TGTGCCAGCAGTCCCCCGCCAGGTGGTCTCAATAATTCACCCCTCCACTTT
cdr3_aa: CASSPPPGGLNNSPLHF

j_call: TRBJ2-4
v_call: TRBV18
d_call: -
clone_size: -
cdr3_nt: TGTGCCAGCTCAGATCCCTCCGGGGGCCCGGTTGGCAAAAACATTCAGTACTTC
cdr3_aa: CASSDPSGGPVGKNIQYF

j_call: TRBJ1-2
v_call: TRBV11-2
d_call: -
clone_size: -
cdr3_nt: TGTGCCAGCAGCCCAAAGACAGAAAACTATGGCTACACCTTC
cdr3_aa: CASSPKTENYGYTF

j_call: TRBJ1-2
v_call: TRBV19
d_call: TRBD1
clone_size: -
cdr3_nt: TGTGCCAGTAGTATAGAACAGGGGATGTATGGCTACACCTTC
cdr3_aa: CASSIEQGMYGYTF

j_call: TRBJ1-2
v_call: TRBV12-3/TRBV12-4
d_call: -
clone_size: -
cdr3_nt: TGTGCCAGCAGTTTAGGGGGCCTTAATGGCTACACCTTC
cdr3_aa: CASSLGGLNGYTF

j_call: TRBJ1-5
v_call: TRBV11-2
d_call: TRBD1
clone_size: -
cdr3_nt: TGTGCCAGCAGCTTGGGACAGGGAACCGTAGGGCAGCCCCAGCATTTT
cdr3_aa: CASSLGQGTVGQPQHF

j_call: TRBJ2-7
v_call: TRBV28
d_call: -
clone_size: -
cdr3_nt: TGTGCCAGCAGTTTACGAGGGAATCGGGACGAGCAGTACTTC
cdr3_aa: CASSLRGNRDEQYF

j_call: TRBJ2-5
v_call: TRBV6-1
d_call: -
clone_size: -
cdr3_nt: TGTGCCAGCAGTGTAACCGGGTCCCAGGGGGGGGAGACCCAGTACTTC
cdr3_aa: CASSVTGSQGGETQYF

j_call: TRBJ1-5
v_call: TRBV19
d_call: -
clone_size: -
cdr3_nt: TGTGCCAGTAGTATAGTTGGGGTAAATCAGCCCCAGCATTTT
cdr3_aa: CASSIVGVNQPQHF

j_call: TRBJ1-4
v_call: TRBV5-6
d_call: TRBD1
clone_size: -
cdr3_nt: TGTGCCAGCAGCCCAACAGGGGGCGAGGATGAGGAAAAACTGTTTTTT
cdr3_aa: CASSPTGGEDEEKLFF

j_call: TRBJ2-5
v_call: TRBV5-1
d_call: -
clone_size: -
cdr3_nt: TGCGCCAGCAGCACCCTGGGGTCCCAAGAGACCCAGTACTTC
cdr3_aa: CASSTLGSQETQYF

j_call: TRBJ1-2
v_call: TRBV7-2
d_call: -
clone_size: -
cdr3_nt: TGTGCCAGCAGCGCCCAGACAGGACCCTATGGCTACACCTTC
cdr3_aa: CASSAQTGPYGYTF

j_call: TRBJ2-1
v_call: TRBV5-6
d_call: -
clone_size: -
cdr3_nt: TGTGCCAGCAGCCAATACAGGGTCTACAATGAGCAGTTCTTC
cdr3_aa: CASSQYRVYNEQFF

j_call: TRBJ1-4
v_call: TRBV10-3
d_call: -
clone_size: -
cdr3_nt: TGTGCCATCAGTGAGATAGATGAAAAACTGTTTTTT
cdr3_aa: CAISEIDEKLFF

j_call: TRBJ1-2
v_call: TRBV30
d_call: -
clone_size: -
cdr3_nt: TGTGCCTGGACATATCTGCACAGGGCCTTCGACTATGGCTACACCTTC
cdr3_aa: CAWTYLHRAFDYGYTF

j_call: TRBJ2-1
v_call: TRBV28
d_call: TRBD1
clone_size: -
cdr3_nt: TGTGCCAGTAAGGGACAGGGGGAAGGGAATGAGCAGTTCTTC
cdr3_aa: CASKGQGEGNEQFF

j_call: TRBJ1-6
v_call: TRBV5-6
d_call: -
clone_size: -
cdr3_nt: TGTGCCAGCAGCTTGTTTTCTTCTTTCATGGATTCACCCCTCCACTTT
cdr3_aa: CASSLFSSFMDSPLHF

j_call: TRBJ2-5
v_call: TRBV13
d_call: -
clone_size: -
cdr3_nt: TGTGCCAGCAGCTTAGGAACAGTCTACCAAGAGACCCAGTACTTC
cdr3_aa: CASSLGTVYQETQYF

j_call: TRBJ2-2
v_call: TRBV5-1
d_call: TRBD1
clone_size: -
cdr3_nt: TGCGCCAGCAGCCCCCGACAGGGTGCCGGGGAGCTGTTTTTT
cdr3_aa: CASSPRQGAGELFF

j_call: TRBJ2-5
v_call: TRBV6-1
d_call: -
clone_size: once
cdr3_nt: TGTGCCAGCAGTGAAGGTACCTTGTACCAAGAGACCCAGTACTTC
cdr3_aa: CASSEGTLYQETQYF

j_call: TRBJ1-4
v_call: TRBV7-8
d_call: TRBD1
clone_size: -
cdr3_nt: TGTGCCAGCAGCTCCTGGACAGGTCGTAATGAAAAACTGTTTTTT
cdr3_aa: CASSSWTGRNEKLFF

j_call: TRBJ1-4
v_call: TRBV19
d_call: -
clone_size: -
cdr3_nt: TGTGCCAGTACCCAAACGGGGCAGGGCTATGAAAAACTGTTTTTT
cdr3_aa: CASTQTGQGYEKLFF